These T cell receptor beta chains were read from a single sample in a study of blood T cell repertoires in COVID-19. TCRdb's copy holds only in-frame clones and misses some; the assay was immunoSEQ multiplex PCR. The top ten clones hold roughly an eighth of a sample with about 160,000 clones, 84% of them seen once. Sequencing used peripheral blood. These receptors were collected from a man younger than 30 with active or convalescent COVID-19. Both conserved end residues are part of each CDR3. The D gene is left open where the match is weak.

d_call: NA; j_call: TRBJ2-5; v_call: TRBV7-2; cdr3_aa: CASSPEVGSMETQYF
d_call: TRBD1; j_call: TRBJ2-3; v_call: TRBV3-1/TRBV3-2; cdr3_aa: CASSQSGTGGLDTQYF
d_call: TRBD2; j_call: TRBJ2-2; v_call: TRBV6-4; cdr3_aa: CASSSSGDTGELFF
d_call: NA; j_call: TRBJ1-5; v_call: TRBV29-1; cdr3_aa: CSVVVTGNQPQHF
d_call: TRBD1; j_call: TRBJ1-6; v_call: TRBV2; cdr3_aa: CASRGQGAVNSPLHF
d_call: TRBD1; j_call: TRBJ2-5; v_call: TRBV19; cdr3_aa: CARLRTGLETQYF
d_call: NA; j_call: TRBJ2-1; v_call: TRBV11-2; cdr3_aa: CASSRGFKEQFF
d_call: NA; j_call: TRBJ1-3; v_call: TRBV11-2; cdr3_aa: CASSLTGRSSGNTIYF
d_call: NA; j_call: TRBJ1-5; v_call: TRBV28; cdr3_aa: CASSFSGLNNQPQHF
d_call: TRBD1; j_call: TRBJ1-2; v_call: TRBV30; cdr3_aa: CAWSLTGFDYTF
d_call: TRBD1; j_call: TRBJ1-5; v_call: TRBV5-1; cdr3_aa: CASSKTGDSNQPQHF
d_call: TRBD1; j_call: TRBJ1-1; v_call: TRBV5-4; cdr3_aa: CASSFDRDTEAFF
d_call: NA; j_call: TRBJ1-5; v_call: TRBV28; cdr3_aa: CASSPLDRNLDQPQHF
d_call: NA; j_call: TRBJ1-5; v_call: TRBV28; cdr3_aa: CASSPPGSLNQPQHF
d_call: NA; j_call: TRBJ2-5; v_call: TRBV7-2; cdr3_aa: CASSLSWDYQETQYF
d_call: NA; j_call: TRBJ1-4; v_call: TRBV10-2; cdr3_aa: CASTGMNEKLFF
d_call: TRBD1; j_call: TRBJ1-5; v_call: TRBV7-8; cdr3_aa: CASSLVAGGVKQPQHF
d_call: TRBD1; j_call: TRBJ1-2; v_call: TRBV28; cdr3_aa: CASSTGTGGNYGYTF
d_call: NA; j_call: TRBJ2-2; v_call: TRBV5-4; cdr3_aa: CATTRGRGDTGELFF
d_call: NA; j_call: TRBJ1-2; v_call: TRBV5-1; cdr3_aa: CASSPGHHYGYTF
d_call: NA; j_call: TRBJ1-4; v_call: TRBV6-5; cdr3_aa: CASKRKGGVEKLFF
d_call: NA; j_call: TRBJ2-7; v_call: TRBV5-1; cdr3_aa: CASSLQGPSYEQYF